This TCR beta chain comes out of a study of blood T cells in healthy people across ages. This clonotype was detected only a few times. A sample-barcoded 5' primer and a J-beta primer mix were used in a second PCR of roughly 6 to 11 cycles. Any given sample supplied a minimum of 3 million CDR3-containing paired-end reads. TCRdb itself ran the 5' RACE reads through MiXCR, one entry per CDR3 protein. The sample lists 1.6 million or so distinct CDR3 sequences; roughly a third were seen once. J was trimmed by 5 bases and V by 0 bases; bases with no gene match: 8. Germline lookup yields CDR1 LGHDT and CDR2 YNNKEL (reference sequence). This CDR3 is built from 18 residues.

The origin of this receptor is a woman in her 30s in good health. The rearrangement uses TRBV3-1 and TRBJ2-1; TRBD1 agrees at 12 bases. The sample taken for sequencing was blood. The CDR3 DNA reads TGTGCCAGCAGCCAAGATAAGGGACAGGGGGCGATGAACAATGAGCAGTTCTTC. This encodes CASSQDKGQGAMNNEQFF.